This T cell receptor (beta chain) appears in the sequencing data of a study of T cell responses to AZD1222 COVID-19 vaccine. Assay used: immunoSEQ multiplex PCR; TCRdb lists only in-frame clones, some missing. The sample consists of 80,000 to 100,000 clones, around 85% of them appearing once. Germline V gene lookup returns CDR1 SGHVS and CDR2 FNYEAQ. The CDR3 spans 16 residues. V was shortened by 4 bases and J by 7 bases, with 22 bases between the two germline ends. Recipients boosted at about 4 weeks or about 12 weeks are pooled. General study points: Along spike, vaccine-associated CD4 TCRs were found throughout, with dominance at 160-218 and 743-854. Most donors were white British and more were female, and clonal diversity was possibly underestimated. Targets within unmutated variant regions were reportedly found for nearly half of spike-specific TCRs.

About this clone itself: Its antigen is undetermined.

The receptor was derived from an adult who received the AZD1222 COVID-19 vaccine. The sequenced sample was peripheral blood, obtained 28 days after the second AZD1222 dose. This chain connects TRBV7-6 to TRBJ1-2; weak D call: TRBD1 (5 bases). This CDR3 reads CASSSLGPGLGGGYTF. As DNA, the CDR3 is TGTGCCAGCAGCTCCCTGGGGCCAGGGCTCGGCGGTGGCTACACCTTC.